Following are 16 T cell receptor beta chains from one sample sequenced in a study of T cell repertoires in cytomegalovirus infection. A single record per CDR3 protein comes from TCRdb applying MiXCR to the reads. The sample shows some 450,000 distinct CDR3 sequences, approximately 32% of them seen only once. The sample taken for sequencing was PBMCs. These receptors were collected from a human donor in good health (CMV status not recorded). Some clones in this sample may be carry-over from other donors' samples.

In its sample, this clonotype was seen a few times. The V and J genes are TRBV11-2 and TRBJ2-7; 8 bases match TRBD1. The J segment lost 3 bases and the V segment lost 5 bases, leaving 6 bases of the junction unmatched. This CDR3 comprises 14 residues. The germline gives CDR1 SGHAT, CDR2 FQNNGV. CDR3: CASSASTGDYEQYF. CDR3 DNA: TGTGCCAGCAGCGCCTCGACAGGGGACTACGAGCAGTACTTC.

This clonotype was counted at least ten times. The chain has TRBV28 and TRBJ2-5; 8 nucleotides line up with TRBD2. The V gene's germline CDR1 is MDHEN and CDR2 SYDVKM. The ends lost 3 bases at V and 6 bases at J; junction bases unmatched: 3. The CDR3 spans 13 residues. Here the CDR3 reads CASSFSGAKTQYF. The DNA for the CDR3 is TGTGCCAGCAGTTTTAGCGGGGCAAAGACCCAGTACTTC.

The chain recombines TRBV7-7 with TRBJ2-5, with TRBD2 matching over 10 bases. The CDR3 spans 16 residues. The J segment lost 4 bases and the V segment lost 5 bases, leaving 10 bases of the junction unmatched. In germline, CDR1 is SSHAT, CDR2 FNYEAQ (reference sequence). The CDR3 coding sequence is TGTGCCAGCAGCCCCACAGCGGGGGGGCCTGTAGAGACCCAGTACTTC. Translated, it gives CASSPTAGGPVETQYF.

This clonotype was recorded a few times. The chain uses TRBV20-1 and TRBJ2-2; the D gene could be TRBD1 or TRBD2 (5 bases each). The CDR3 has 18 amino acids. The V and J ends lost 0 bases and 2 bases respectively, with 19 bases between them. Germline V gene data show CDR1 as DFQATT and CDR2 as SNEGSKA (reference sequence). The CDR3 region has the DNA TGCAGTGCTAGAGATGGGGCAGCAAGAGGGGTCAACACCGGGGAGCTGTTTTTT. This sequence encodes CSARDGAARGVNTGELFF.

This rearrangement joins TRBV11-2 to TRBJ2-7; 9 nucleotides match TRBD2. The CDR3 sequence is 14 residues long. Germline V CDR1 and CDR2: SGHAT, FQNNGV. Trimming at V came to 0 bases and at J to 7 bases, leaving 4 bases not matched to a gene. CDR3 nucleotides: TGTGCCAGCAGCTTAGATGCGGGGGGGCGGGAGCAGTACTTC. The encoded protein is CASSLDAGGREQYF.

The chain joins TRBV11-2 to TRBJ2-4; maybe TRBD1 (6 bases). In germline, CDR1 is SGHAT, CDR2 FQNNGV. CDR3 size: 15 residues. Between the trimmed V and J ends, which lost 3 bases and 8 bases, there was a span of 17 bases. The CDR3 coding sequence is TGTGCCAGCAGCTTGAAATGGGACATTGTCGACATTCAGTACTTC. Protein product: CASSLKWDIVDIQYF.

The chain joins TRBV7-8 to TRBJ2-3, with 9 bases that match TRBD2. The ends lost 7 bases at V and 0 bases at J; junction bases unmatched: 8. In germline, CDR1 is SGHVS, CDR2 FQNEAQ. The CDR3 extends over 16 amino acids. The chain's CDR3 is CASTVLAGCSTDTQYF. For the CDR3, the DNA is TGTGCCAGCACTGTTCTAGCGGGGTGTAGCACAGATACGCAGTATTTT. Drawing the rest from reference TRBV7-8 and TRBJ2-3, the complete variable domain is GAGVSQSPRYKVAKRGQDVALRCDPISGHVSLFWYQQALGQGPEFLTYFQNEAQLDKSGLPSDRFFAERPEGSVSTLKIQRTQQEDSAVYLCASTVLAGCSTDTQYFGPGTRLTVL.

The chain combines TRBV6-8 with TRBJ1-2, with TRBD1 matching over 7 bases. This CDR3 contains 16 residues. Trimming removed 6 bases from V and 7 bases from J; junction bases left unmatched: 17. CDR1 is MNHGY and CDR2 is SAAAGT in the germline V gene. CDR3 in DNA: TGTGCCAGCAGCTCCCGGGACAGAAGTTTCGGGTTTGGCTACACCTTC. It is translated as CASSSRDRSFGFGYTF.

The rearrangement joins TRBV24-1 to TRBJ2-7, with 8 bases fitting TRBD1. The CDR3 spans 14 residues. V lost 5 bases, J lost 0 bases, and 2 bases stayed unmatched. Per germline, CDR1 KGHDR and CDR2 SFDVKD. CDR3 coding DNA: TGTGCCACCAGTGGGGACAGGAGCTCCTACGAGCAGTACTTC. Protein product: CATSGDRSSYEQYF.

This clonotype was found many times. The CDR3 protein is CASSLLGTGNEKLFF. DNA of the CDR3: TGTGCCAGCAGCTTACTTGGGACGGGGAATGAAAAACTGTTTTTT. The V and J genes are TRBV7-2 and TRBJ1-4; D might be TRBD1 (5 bases). This CDR3 has 15 amino acids. V lost 2 bases, J lost 5 bases, and 12 bases lay in between. Germline CDR1 SGHTA, CDR2 FQGNSA.

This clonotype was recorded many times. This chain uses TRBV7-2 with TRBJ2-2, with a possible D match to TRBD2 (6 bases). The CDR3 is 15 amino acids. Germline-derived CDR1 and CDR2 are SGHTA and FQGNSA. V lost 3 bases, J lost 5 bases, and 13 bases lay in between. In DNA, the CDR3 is TGTGCCAGCAGCTTCGAGGTTGCGGGGACCGGGGAGCTGTTTTTT. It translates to CASSFEVAGTGELFF.

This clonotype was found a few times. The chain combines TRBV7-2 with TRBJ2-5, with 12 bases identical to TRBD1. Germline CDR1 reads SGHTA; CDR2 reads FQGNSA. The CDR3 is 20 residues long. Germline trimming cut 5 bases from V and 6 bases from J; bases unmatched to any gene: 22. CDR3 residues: CASSLGGGQGAGGGRKTQYF. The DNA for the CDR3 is TGTGCCAGCAGCCTAGGGGGGGGACAGGGGGCTGGCGGGGGCAGGAAGACCCAGTACTTC.

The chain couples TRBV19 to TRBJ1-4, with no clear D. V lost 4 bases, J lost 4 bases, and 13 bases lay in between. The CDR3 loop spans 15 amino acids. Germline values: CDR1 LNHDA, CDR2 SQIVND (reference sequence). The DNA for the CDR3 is TGTGCCAGTAGTACCCAACCGAGGATTAATGAAAAACTGTTTTTT. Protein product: CASSTQPRINEKLFF.

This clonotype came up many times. In DNA form, the CDR3 reads TGTGCCAGCAGTTTAAACTCCTATAATTCACCCCTCCACTTT. It yields the protein CASSLNSYNSPLHF. The chain links TRBV12-3 or TRBV12-4 to TRBJ1-6; D not certain. V was clipped by 2 bases and J by 0 bases, with 2 bases between them. This CDR3 spans 14 amino acids.

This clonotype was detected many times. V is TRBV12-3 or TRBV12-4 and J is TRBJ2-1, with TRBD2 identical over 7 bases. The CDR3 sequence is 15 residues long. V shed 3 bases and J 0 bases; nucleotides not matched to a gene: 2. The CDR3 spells CASSLAGASYNEQFF. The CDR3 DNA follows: TGTGCCAGCAGTTTGGCGGGAGCCTCCTACAATGAGCAGTTCTTC.

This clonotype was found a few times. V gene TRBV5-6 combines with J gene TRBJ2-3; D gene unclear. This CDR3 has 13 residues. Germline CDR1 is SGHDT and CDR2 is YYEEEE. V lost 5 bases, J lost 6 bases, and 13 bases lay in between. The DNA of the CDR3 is TGTGCCAGCAGACCCTCTTGGAGCGATACGCAGTATTTT. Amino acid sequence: CASRPSWSDTQYF.